Described below is a single TCR beta chain sequence and its context. Its antigen is not known. Here immunoSEQ multiplex PCR was the method, and the copy in TCRdb shows in-frame clones only, minus some. The repertoire consists of roughly 76,000 clones, with around four fifths occurring once and the leading ten covering 5% to 7%. These data are taken from a study of OX40 agonist ivuxolimab in advanced cancers. Study overall: Patients took ivuxolimab, an agonistic anti-OX40 (CD134) antibody.

CDR3 length: 17 residues. The V gene lost 5 bases and the J gene lost 5 bases, with 24 bases spanning the gap. From germline, CDR1 is SGHAT and CDR2 FQNNGV. The investigators sampled blood at baseline, at cycle 4 day 1, and at cycle 7 day 1. Points from the study as a whole: Clonal expansion from baseline to week 6 occurred in both CD4+ and CD8+ T cells. Normalized T-cell clonal expansion was also low in a subset of nonresponders.

The source is an adult with an advanced solid tumor such as melanoma, head and neck, liver or kidney cancer. This material consisted of CD4+ or CD8+ T cells sorted from blood, taken in a trial of the OX40 agonist ivuxolimab. The chain combines TRBV11-2 with TRBJ1-2; no reliable D call. The CDR3 region has the DNA TGTGCCAGCAGCCTCACGCCGCGGGCAGTTGGTGGGTATGGCTACACCTTC. It specifies CASSLTPRAVGGYGYTF.